This TCR beta chain was documented in a study of OX40 agonist ivuxolimab in advanced cancers. A note on the overall study: The costimulatory receptor OX40 (CD134) was targeted by ivuxolimab, a fully human IgG2 agonistic monoclonal antibody. Intravenous ivuxolimab was administered to patients every 2 weeks at six dose levels: 0.01, 0.1, 0.3, 1.5, 3 and 10 mg/kg. Of the approximately 50 dose-escalation patients, hepatocellular carcinoma was present in about 20, melanoma in roughly 15, renal cell carcinoma in 9 and head and neck cancer in 9. In the dose-escalation cohort, around four fifths of patients were male, and the mean age was approximately 64 years, with a range of roughly 20 to 85. Prior anti-PD-1, anti-PD-L1 or anti-CTLA-4 therapy was permitted, and about two fifths of dose-escalation patients had received checkpoint inhibitors. Partial responses were achieved by three dose-escalation patients, of whom one had hepatocellular carcinoma and two had cutaneous melanoma. The purpose of peripheral TCRbeta sequencing was to test whether ivuxolimab changed TCR sequence diversity and led to clonal T-cell expansion. The monotherapy dose-escalation portion (N of about 50 patients) of the phase I ivuxolimab trial is reported in the paper. The paper as a whole reports these results and caveats: Low levels of normalized T-cell clonal expansion were also seen in some nonresponding patients. At doses of 0.1 to 3.0 mg/kg, clonal expansion of both CD4+ and CD8+ T cells in blood was seen between baseline and week 6. In the 0.1-3.0 mg/kg groups, partial responders had among the lowest normalized peripheral clonal expansion, particularly in CD8+ T cells. The antigen specificity of the clonally expanded peripheral T cells was not determined. After ivuxolimab, more expanded clones were found on average in CD8+ T cells than in CD4+ T cells.

This clone was picked up one time. Its antigen target is currently unknown. Nothing much larger sits one base from this clone, and base qualities are not available. The junction shows trimming of 6 bases on V and 8 bases on J, and the gene matches do not reach 9 bases of it. The CDR3 starts with the cysteine, ends with the phenylalanine, and has 14 residues. Only CDR3 DNA is held: 42 bases, read in frame from base 1. Taken from the germline V gene, the CDR1 and CDR2 loops are SGHRS and YFSETQ. Patients with autoimmune disease history or receiving systemic immunosuppression were excluded from the trial. In every dose cohort, peripheral blood was drawn for TCR sequencing at baseline, cycle 4 day 1, and cycle 7 day 1. Samples came from an open-label, multicenter, first-in-human phase I dose-escalation trial of ivuxolimab. Adults with locally advanced or metastatic melanoma, renal cell carcinoma, hepatocellular carcinoma or head and neck squamous cell carcinoma were enrolled in the trial. Before TCR sequencing, CD4+ and CD8+ T cells were separately sorted from peripheral blood.

Genomic DNA was extracted from sorted cells for sequencing of the TCRbeta CDR3 region. The immunoSEQ Assay was used to sequence the TCRbeta CDR3 regions. Entries here come from immuneACCESS through TCRdb and include only in-frame sequences with V and J called. Some clones fail to appear in such tables; in the studies checked, an unresolved V gene covers under half of the shortfall, and the cause of the remainder is unknown. The table for this sample lists about 79,000 clones; roughly 87% of them were counted only once. The top ten clonotypes cover more than 0.25% of the sample. Recombination joined TRBV5-1 with TRBJ1-4; 8 central nucleotides agree with TRBD1. This sequence originates from an adult with an advanced solid tumor such as melanoma, head and neck, liver or kidney cancer. This material consisted of CD4+ or CD8+ T cells sorted from blood, taken in a trial of the OX40 agonist ivuxolimab. The CDR3 loop reads CASNRGGFEEKLFF. The sequence in DNA is TGCGCCAGCAACAGGGGGGGTTTCGAGGAAAAACTGTTTTTT.